The 26 T cell receptor beta chains listed next were all sequenced from one sample in a study of glioma-infiltrating T cells. Using RNA template, CDR3s of TCR alpha and beta were amplified with iRepertoire arm-PCR. MiXCR, applied by TCRdb to the multiplex PCR reads, yields one record per CDR3 protein. The sample has fewer than 90,000 distinct CDR3 sequences, 20% to 25% seen once; the top ten hold 6.7%. Sequenced: glioma tissue, nonneoplastic brain tissue, or PBMCs (not recorded which). The receptors come from a human donor with low-grade glioma or glioblastoma, undergoing nonglioma brain surgery, or in good health (not recorded which).

Comments on this clonotype: This clone may be a read error of a much larger clone one base away. CDR3 sequence (DNA): TGTGCCAGCTCACCGGTGGTCGGAGGAGGGCAGCCCCAGCATTTT. Translated, it gives CASSPVVGGGQPQHF. V is TRBV18 and J is TRBJ1-5, with D hard to call. This CDR3 is 15 amino acids long. The germline V gene has CDR1 KGHSH and CDR2 LQKENI. The germline V and J ends were trimmed by 3 bases and 7 bases, with 16 bases remaining between them.

This clonotype was observed at least ten times. The chain recombines TRBV7-8 with TRBJ1-5; 8 positions agree with TRBD1. The CDR3 extends over 15 amino acids. The V and J ends lost 5 bases and 7 bases, in that order; junction bases with no gene match: 10. Germline assignment: CDR1 SGHVS and CDR2 FQNEAQ. DNA of the CDR3: TGTGCCAGCAGCGGGCAAGGACAGGGAAACCAGCCCCAGCATTTT. Amino acid sequence: CASSGQGQGNQPQHF.

In this sample, this clonotype turned up many times. The V and J genes are TRBV6-1 and TRBJ2-3, with 8 nucleotides matching TRBD1. The CDR3 loop spans 15 amino acids. Germline V gene sequence: CDR1 MNHNS, CDR2 SASEGT. V trimming: 7 bases; J trimming: 2 bases; junction bases outside the gene matches: 8. CDR3 in DNA: TGTGCCAGCAATCCAGGGGGCCGAATCACAGATACGCAGTATTTT. Translation: CASNPGGRITDTQYF.

A note on this clonotype: This may be a read error: a much more frequent sequence differs by one nucleotide. The chain is built from TRBV29-1 and TRBJ1-1; no clear D. Germline-derived CDR1 and CDR2 are SQVTM and ANQGSEA. The germline V and J ends were trimmed by 4 bases and 0 bases, with 12 bases remaining between them. The CDR3 runs to 14 residues. The CDR3 protein is CSVAGSRLNTEAFF. The CDR3 DNA is TGCAGCGTTGCGGGGTCCCGCCTGAACACTGAAGCTTTCTTT.

This clonotype was recorded many times. The J gene is TRBJ1-1, the V gene TRBV2, with no clear D. Trimming removed 6 bases from V and 8 bases from J, with 7 bases in between. The CDR3 spans 10 residues. CDR1 is SNHLY and CDR2 is FYNNEI in the germline V gene. The CDR3 bases are TGTGCCAGCAGATACCGGGAAGCTTTCTTT. Protein: CASRYREAFF.

This clonotype counts as medium-sized. This rearrangement joins TRBV28 to TRBJ1-2, with 8 nucleotides matching TRBD1. The junction had 7 bases not matched to a gene; V was cut back by 6 bases and J by 7 bases. The CDR3 has 13 amino acids. Germline V lookup: CDR1 MDHEN, CDR2 SYDVKM. This chain's CDR3 is CASSPGTGFGYTF. The CDR3 DNA reads TGTGCCAGCAGCCCCGGGACAGGTTTTGGCTACACCTTC.

This clonotype was detected many times. The chain recombines TRBV20-1 with TRBJ2-7; D not certain. This CDR3 is 14 amino acids long. The ends were cut back, 5 bases at V and 2 bases at J, with 16 bases in the middle. Germline-derived CDR1 and CDR2 are DFQATT and SNEGSKA (reference sequence). For the CDR3, the DNA is TGCAGTGCTGCCCCCCTCGGGCCCGCCTACGAGCAGTACTTC. It is translated as CSAAPLGPAYEQYF.

J is TRBJ2-1 and V is TRBV20-1, with a possible D match to TRBD1 (5 bases). CDR3 length: 13 residues. CDR1 and CDR2 (germline): DFQATT, SNEGSKA (reference sequence). The V end was cut by 8 bases, the J end by 8 bases, with 19 bases between. CDR3 amino acids: CSTKGPLSHEQFF. In DNA form, the CDR3 reads TGCAGTACGAAGGGGCCCCTGTCGCATGAGCAGTTCTTC.

This chain uses TRBV2 with TRBJ1-3, with D unresolved. The CDR3 extends over 13 amino acids. Germline assignment: CDR1 SNHLY and CDR2 FYNNEI. Trimming took off 2 bases at V and 12 bases at J, with 14 bases between the two ends. Written as DNA, the CDR3 is TGTGCCAGCAGTGAACACTCTGGAAGCATCATATATTTT. Encoded protein: CASSEHSGSIIYF.

For this clonotype: The junction differs from germline at one of its ends, possibly a read error. This chain joins TRBV27 and TRBJ2-2; D possibly corresponds to TRBD2 (5 bases). Germline V gene sequence: CDR1 MNHEY, CDR2 SMNVEV (reference sequence). This CDR3 comprises 16 residues. The CDR3 region is CARSLNPRGSTGELFF. The CDR3 coding sequence is TGTGCCAGGAGTTTAAACCCCAGAGGGAGTACCGGGGAGCTGTTTTTT.

This sequence joins TRBV19 and TRBJ2-7; maybe TRBD2 (5 bases). The CDR3 runs to 13 residues. Germline V gene lookup returns CDR1 LNHDA and CDR2 SQIVND (reference sequence). V lost 3 bases and J 1 base, leaving 7 bases between the germline ends. The CDR3 loop reads CASSIRESYEQYF. As DNA, the CDR3 is TGTGCCAGTAGTATCCGGGAATCCTACGAGCAGTACTTC. The variable domain in full, completed from reference TRBV19 and TRBJ2-7, reads DGGITQSPKYLFRKEGQNVTLSCEQNLNHDAMYWYRQDPGQGLRLIYYSQIVNDFQKGDIAEGYSVSREKKESFPLTVTSAQKNPTAFYLCASSIRESYEQYFGPGTRLTVT.

This clonotype occurred many times. V is TRBV5-1 and J is TRBJ1-5; unclear D gene. V was cut by 3 bases and J by 0 bases, with 10 bases left in between. CDR1 is SGHRS and CDR2 is YFSETQ in the germline V gene. CDR3 length: 15 amino acids. The CDR3 DNA is TGCGCCAGCAGCTCCGACGGTATTAGCAATCAGCCCCAGCATTTT. It translates to CASSSDGISNQPQHF.

This clonotype appeared a few times. The rearrangement links TRBV5-6 to TRBJ1-5, with a weak D call TRBD1 (5 bases). Trimming took 2 bases from V and 7 from J, leaving 13 bases between them. This CDR3 spans 14 amino acids. The germline V gene encodes CDR1 SGHDT and CDR2 YYEEEE. The CDR3 nucleotides read TGTGCCAGCAGCTTTCGCCAAGGGGTCCAGCCCCAGCATTTT. Encoded protein: CASSFRQGVQPQHF.

Concerning this clonotype itself: The germline gene is not matched at one end of the junction; a read error may be the cause. The chain recombines TRBV6-6 with TRBJ2-7; D might be TRBD2 (6 bases). Germline V gene data show CDR1 as MNHNY and CDR2 as SVGAGI (reference sequence). CDR3 length: 13 amino acids. CDR3 sequence reads: CARSPPGAYEQYF. CDR3 DNA sequence: TGTGCCCGCAGTCCCCCGGGGGCCTACGAGCAGTACTTC.

The chain employs TRBV12-3 or TRBV12-4 and TRBJ2-7; unclear D gene. The CDR3 extends over 12 amino acids. Written as DNA, the CDR3 is TGTGTTAGCAGTCCTGATTTTTACGAGCAGTACTTC. It encodes CVSSPDFYEQYF.

The chain employs TRBV6-1 and TRBJ1-2; possible D gene TRBD1, 6 bases. CDR3 length equals 12 residues. Trimming stripped 6 bases from V and 6 bases from J, with 11 bases between. The germline V gene has CDR1 MNHNS and CDR2 SASEGT. Here the CDR3 reads CASRQYRDGYTF. In DNA, the CDR3 is TGTGCCAGCAGACAATACAGGGATGGCTACACCTTC.

This clonotype was picked up many times. The chain links TRBV20-1 to TRBJ2-3; D may correspond to TRBD1 or TRBD2 (6 bases each). V dropped 2 bases and J dropped 3 bases, with 18 bases sitting between them. In germline, CDR1 is DFQATT, CDR2 SNEGSKA (reference sequence). This CDR3 is 16 amino acids long. The CDR3 coding sequence is TGCAGTGCTAGAAGGGGGGAGCGAAGTTTGACAGATACGCAGTATTTT. Translating gives CSARRGERSLTDTQYF.

This clonotype came up many times. The chain recombines TRBV18 with TRBJ2-5; D uncertain. With 0 bases removed from V and 1 base from J, the gap between germline ends came to 6 bases. Germline CDR1 KGHSH, CDR2 LQKENI. The CDR3 consists of 14 residues. The CDR3 DNA is TGTGCCAGCTCACCACCGGAGACCCAAGAGACCCAGTACTTC. This translates into CASSPPETQETQYF.

This clonotype was counted at least ten times. Here the CDR3 DNA reads TGTGCCAGCAGTGAAGAGGGAGGGACCTCACCCCAGCATTTT. It is translated as CASSEEGGTSPQHF. This sequence joins TRBV2 and TRBJ1-5, with D possibly being TRBD1 (5 bases). Trimming left V 1 base short and J 10 bases short, with 14 bases between. CDR1 and CDR2 (germline): SNHLY, FYNNEI. The CDR3 has 14 residues.

There are many counts of this clonotype. This sequence joins TRBV2 and TRBJ1-1; D not resolved. Trimming removed 5 bases at V and 4 bases at J, with 8 bases between. The CDR3 consists of 12 residues. Germline lookup yields CDR1 SNHLY and CDR2 FYNNEI. Here the CDR3 reads CASSSSVTEAFF. CDR3 nucleotide sequence: TGTGCCAGCAGTAGTAGTGTCACTGAAGCTTTCTTT.

This clonotype showed up many times. V usage is TRBV20-1 and J usage is TRBJ2-1, with a possible D match to TRBD1 (5 bases). Looked up from germline, CDR1 is DFQATT and CDR2 is SNEGSKA (reference sequence). This CDR3 region has 12 residues. Trimming stripped 6 bases from V and 7 bases from J, with 13 bases between. The CDR3 loop is CSATDSGNEQFF. As DNA, the CDR3 is TGCAGTGCCACCGACAGTGGGAATGAGCAGTTCTTC.

The sample holds many counts of this clonotype. In DNA form, the CDR3 reads TGTGCCAGCAGCCTAACTCAGACAGATACGCAGTATTTT. It yields the protein CASSLTQTDTQYF. The chain is built from TRBV7-2 and TRBJ2-3; D gene unclear. V was cut by 5 bases and J by 3 bases, with 9 bases left in between. Germline CDR1 and CDR2: SGHTA and FQGNSA. The CDR3 totals 13 residues.

The rearrangement uses TRBV18 and TRBJ1-1; D ambiguous. The V end was cut by 3 bases, the J end by 1 base, with 9 bases between. CDR3 length: 14 residues. Germline assignment: CDR1 KGHSH and CDR2 LQKENI. CDR3 sequence: CASSPRRTNTEAFF. CDR3 in DNA: TGTGCCAGCTCACCCAGACGGACGAACACTGAAGCTTTCTTT.

This clonotype was counted at least ten times. The chain combines TRBV6-1 with TRBJ1-5; D ambiguous. CDR3 length equals 14 residues. Trimming took off 4 bases at V and 3 bases at J, with 10 bases between the two ends. CDR1 and CDR2 from the germline V gene are MNHNS and SASEGT. CDR3 in DNA: TGTGCCAGCAGTGTTAGAGGGTACAATCAGCCCCAGCATTTT. Translation: CASSVRGYNQPQHF.

This clonotype has a count of ten or more. CDR3 region: CSARAGGNTIYF. The CDR3 DNA sequence: TGCAGTGCTAGGGCAGGGGGAAACACCATATATTTT. The rearrangement joins TRBV20-1 to TRBJ1-3; D is perhaps TRBD1 (5 bases). Germline loops: CDR1 DFQATT, CDR2 SNEGSKA (reference sequence). The CDR3 contains 12 residues. V was shortened by 3 bases and J by 4 bases, with 7 bases between the two germline ends.

This clonotype was seen repeatedly, ten times or more. The chain employs TRBV2 and TRBJ2-5; D remains ambiguous. V lost 6 bases to trimming and J lost 4 bases, with 9 bases between them. Germline loops: CDR1 SNHLY, CDR2 FYNNEI. This CDR3 is built from 12 residues. CDR3 nucleotide sequence: TGTGCCAGCAGACGCGGTCGAGAGACCCAGTACTTC. This encodes CASRRGRETQYF.